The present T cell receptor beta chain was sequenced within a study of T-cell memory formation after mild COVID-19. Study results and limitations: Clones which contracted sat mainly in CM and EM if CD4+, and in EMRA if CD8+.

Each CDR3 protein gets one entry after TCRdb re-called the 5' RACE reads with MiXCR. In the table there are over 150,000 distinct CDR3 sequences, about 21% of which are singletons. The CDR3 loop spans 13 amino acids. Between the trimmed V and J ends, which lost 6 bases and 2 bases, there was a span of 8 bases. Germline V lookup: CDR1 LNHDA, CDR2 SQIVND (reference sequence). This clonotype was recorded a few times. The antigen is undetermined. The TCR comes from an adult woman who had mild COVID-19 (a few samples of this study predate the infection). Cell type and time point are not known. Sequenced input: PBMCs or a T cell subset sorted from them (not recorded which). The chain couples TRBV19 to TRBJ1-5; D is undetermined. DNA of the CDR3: TGTGCCAGTAGACTTTTGGGCAATCAGCCCCAGCATTTT. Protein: CASRLLGNQPQHF.